One and the same sample provided the 10 T cell receptor beta chains below, sequenced in a study of cytomegalovirus exposure and HLA in healthy donors. A multiplex PCR was run with 60 Vbeta primers and 13 Jbeta primers. Method: immunoSEQ multiplex PCR; TCRdb's copy keeps in-frame clones and lacks some. Among approximately 110,000 clones listed, approximately 82% were seen once. Sequencing was done on a sample of PBMCs. These receptors all stem from a man aged 40-49 years in good health and CMV-seropositive.

This chain uses TRBV19 with TRBJ2-7, with unresolved D. Trimming took 3 bases from V and 0 from J, leaving 6 bases between them. Germline CDR1 LNHDA, CDR2 SQIVND (reference sequence). This CDR3 comprises 13 residues. Written as DNA, the CDR3 is TGTGCCAGTAGTATCGGGTACTCCTACGAGCAGTACTTC. Translation gives CASSIGYSYEQYF.

The gene calls are TRBV5-4 and TRBJ2-1; perhaps TRBD2 as D (6 bases). The CDR3 loop spans 17 amino acids. Germline CDR1 reads SGHNT; CDR2 reads YYREEE (reference sequence). The V and J ends lost 2 bases and 0 bases respectively, with 15 bases between them. CDR3 sequence: CASSLTVLANSYNEQFF. CDR3 bases: TGTGCCAGCAGCTTAACGGTTCTAGCGAACTCCTACAATGAGCAGTTCTTC.

V gene TRBV30 combines with J gene TRBJ1-2; D not certain. Trimming took 1 base from V and 12 from J, leaving 15 bases between them. Germline V gives CDR1 GTSNPN, CDR2 SVGIG (reference sequence). The CDR3 loop spans 12 amino acids. The CDR3 nucleotides read TGTGCCTGGAGTGCCCAAGAGGAGGGCGACACCTTC. Translating it yields CAWSAQEEGDTF.

This clone turned up a few times. One end of the junction is discordant with germline, which a read error may explain. In nucleotides, the CDR3 is TGTGCCAGCAGTTCCACAACAGGGGTCAAAAACAGTCAGTACTTC. Translated: CASSSTTGVKNSQYF. J is TRBJ2-4 and V is TRBV28; TRBD1 matches at 7 bases. This CDR3 comprises 15 residues. Germline CDR1 and CDR2: MDHEN and SYDVKM.

The chain is built from TRBV5-5 and TRBJ1-1; the D gene is possibly TRBD1 (5 bases). The germline V and J ends were trimmed by 1 base and 8 bases, with 9 bases remaining between them. The V gene's germline CDR1 is SGHKS and CDR2 YYEKEE (reference sequence). This CDR3 contains 12 residues. The DNA for the CDR3 is TGTGCCAGCAGCTTGTTCGCAGGGGAAGCTTTCTTT. Translating it yields CASSLFAGEAFF. Variable domain in full (rest from reference TRBV5-5 and TRBJ1-1): DAGVTQSPTHLIKTRGQQVTLRCSPISGHKSVSWYQQVLGQGPQFIFQYYEKEERGRGNFPDRFSARQFPNYSSELNVNALLLGDSALYLCASSLFAGEAFFGQGTRLTVV.

The chain couples TRBV6-6 to TRBJ2-5; 7 bases fit TRBD1. J was trimmed by 2 bases and V by 6 bases; bases with no gene match: 3. Germline CDR1 and CDR2: MNHNY and SVGAGI (reference sequence). The CDR3 runs 13 residues. The CDR3 nucleotides read TGTGCCAGCAGACCGACAGGGCAAGAGACCCAGTACTTC. Protein sequence: CASRPTGQETQYF.

The chain combines TRBV30 with TRBJ2-6; no clear D gene. Deletions cut 0 bases from V and 0 bases from J, with 9 bases between. Germline values: CDR1 GTSNPN, CDR2 SVGIG (reference sequence). The CDR3 length is 16 residues. The DNA for the CDR3 is TGTGCCTGGAGTGTTGGCGGTAGCTCTGGGGCCAACGTCCTGACTTTC. Its translation: CAWSVGGSSGANVLTF.

The V gene is TRBV21-1, the J gene TRBJ2-7; TRBD2 is taken as the D call from the table, unchecked against the DNA. TRBV21-1 is described as a pseudogene. The CDR3 loop spans 17 amino acids. The CDR3 loop reads CASSKGVVGLSSYEQYF. Written as DNA, the CDR3 is TGTGCCAGCAGCAAAGGGGTAGTGGGACTGAGCTCCTACGAGCAGTACTTC.

This clone was seen a few times. This chain joins TRBV7-2 and TRBJ1-4; TRBD1 is a possible D gene (6 bases). Germline CDR1 reads SGHTA; CDR2 reads FQGNSA. The ends were cut back, 3 bases at V and 1 base at J, with 6 bases in the middle. This CDR3 has 14 amino acids. CDR3 residues: CASSLTGTNEKLFF. CDR3 nucleotide sequence: TGTGCCAGCAGCTTGACAGGAACTAATGAAAAACTGTTTTTT.

The chain has TRBV2 and TRBJ2-6, with 10 positions matching TRBD1. The CDR3 loop spans 19 amino acids. In germline, CDR1 is SNHLY, CDR2 FYNNEI. Unmatched junction bases numbered 9, after V lost 4 bases and J lost 0 bases. CDR3 region: CASSGQGRTGGSGANVLTF. The CDR3 region has the DNA TGTGCCAGCAGTGGACAGGGGAGGACAGGGGGCTCTGGGGCCAACGTCCTGACTTTC.